Below, one T cell receptor beta chain is given with its context. These data originate in a study of blood T cells in healthy people across ages. The second PCR ran roughly 6 to 11 cycles with a sample-barcoded 5' primer and J-beta primers. Using its own MiXCR run on the 5' RACE reads, TCRdb lists one record per CDR3 protein. The repertoire consists of some 550,000 distinct CDR3 sequences, with around half occurring once and the leading ten covering approximately 25%. V was shortened by 0 bases and J by 11 bases, with 14 bases between the two germline ends. The CDR3 is 15 residues long. Germline values: CDR1 MGHRA, CDR2 YSYEKL.

Sequenced sample: blood. The chain combines TRBV4-1 with TRBJ1-6; maybe TRBD1 (6 bases). The clonotype originates from a man at least 80 years old in good health. The CDR3, as DNA: TGCGCCAGCAGCCAAGAAGAGGGGGGTAGGACACCCCTCCACTTT. Its translation: CASSQEEGGRTPLHF.